The T cell receptor (beta chain) described here comes from a study of blood T cell repertoires in COVID-19. Some clones are missing from TCRdb's copy, which holds only in-frame ones; the method was immunoSEQ multiplex PCR. The repertoire includes 180,000 or so clones, around nine tenths of them detected once, and over 3.5% sits in the top ten. Germline V gene lookup returns CDR1 MNHEY and CDR2 SMNVEV (reference sequence). CDR3 length: 15 amino acids. V dropped 3 bases and J dropped 7; count of bases not matched to a gene: 8. The chain uses TRBV27 and TRBJ1-5; 8 bases line up with TRBD1. The TCR was taken from a man younger than 35 with active or convalescent COVID-19. The specimen sequenced was peripheral blood. The CDR3 reads CASSFLGTGRQPQHF. CDR3 bases: TGTGCCAGCAGTTTTTTAGGGACAGGTCGGCAGCCCCAGCATTTT.